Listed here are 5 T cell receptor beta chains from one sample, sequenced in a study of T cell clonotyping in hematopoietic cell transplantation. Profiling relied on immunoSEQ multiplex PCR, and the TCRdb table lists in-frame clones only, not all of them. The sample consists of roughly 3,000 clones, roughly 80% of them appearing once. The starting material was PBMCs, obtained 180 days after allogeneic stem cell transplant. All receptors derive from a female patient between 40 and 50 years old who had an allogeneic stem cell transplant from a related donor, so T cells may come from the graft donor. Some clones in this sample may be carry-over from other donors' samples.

The CDR3 spells CASSPRVASGEQYF. The CDR3 DNA is TGTGCCAGCAGCCCGCGGGTGGCGTCGGGGGAGCAGTACTTC. The chain employs TRBV11-3 and TRBJ2-7; tentative D call: TRBD2 (5 bases). The CDR3 consists of 14 residues. Trimming removed 5 bases at V and 7 bases at J, with 18 bases between. In germline, CDR1 is SGHNT, CDR2 YENEEA.

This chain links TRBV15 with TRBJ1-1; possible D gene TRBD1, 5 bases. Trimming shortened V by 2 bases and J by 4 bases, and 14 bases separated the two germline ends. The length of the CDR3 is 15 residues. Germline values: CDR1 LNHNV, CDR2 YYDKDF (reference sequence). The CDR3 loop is CATSRLMGGFTEAFF. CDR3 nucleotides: TGTGCCACCAGCAGACTAATGGGGGGGTTCACTGAAGCTTTCTTT. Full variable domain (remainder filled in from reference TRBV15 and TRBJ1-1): DAMVIQNPRYQVTQFGKPVTLSCSQTLNHNVMYWYQQKSSQAPKLLFHYYDKDFNNEADTPDNFQSRRPNTSFCFLDIRSPGLGDTAMYLCATSRLMGGFTEAFFGQGTRLTVV.

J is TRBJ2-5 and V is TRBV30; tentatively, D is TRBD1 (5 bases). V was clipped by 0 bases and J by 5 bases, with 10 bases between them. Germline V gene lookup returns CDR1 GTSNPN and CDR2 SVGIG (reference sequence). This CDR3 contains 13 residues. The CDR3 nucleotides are TGTGCCTGGAGTGTAGGGGATCGGGAGACCCAGTACTTC. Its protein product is CAWSVGDRETQYF.

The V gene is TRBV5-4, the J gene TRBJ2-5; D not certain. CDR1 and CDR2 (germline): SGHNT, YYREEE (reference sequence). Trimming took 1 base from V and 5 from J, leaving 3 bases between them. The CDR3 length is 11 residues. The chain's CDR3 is CASSLSETQYF. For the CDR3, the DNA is TGTGCCAGCAGCTTGTCGGAGACCCAGTACTTC. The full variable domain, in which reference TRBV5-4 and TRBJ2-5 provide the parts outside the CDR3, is ETGVTQSPTHLIKTRGQQVTLRCSSQSGHNTVSWYQQALGQGPQFIFQYYREEENGRGNFPPRFSGLQFPNYSSELNVNALELDDSALYLCASSLSETQYFGPGTRLLVL.

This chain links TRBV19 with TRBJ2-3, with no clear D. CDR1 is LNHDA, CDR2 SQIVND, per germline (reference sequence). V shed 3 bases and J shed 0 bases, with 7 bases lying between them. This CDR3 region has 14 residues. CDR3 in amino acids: CASSIDRSTDTQYF. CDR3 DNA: TGTGCCAGTAGTATTGACCGTAGCACAGATACGCAGTATTTT.